Listed below are T cell receptor beta chains from one sample, sequenced in a study of OX40 agonist ivuxolimab in advanced cancers. Method: immunoSEQ multiplex PCR; TCRdb's copy keeps in-frame clones and lacks some. The sample gives tens of thousands of clones, approximately 84% of which show up once; 5.1% is in the top ten. Material: CD4+ or CD8+ T cells sorted from blood, obtained in a trial of the OX40 agonist ivuxolimab. These receptors were taken from an adult with an advanced solid tumor such as melanoma, head and neck, liver or kidney cancer. Both conserved end residues are part of each CDR3. The D gene is left open where the match is weak. A row's size may be missing; if present it is once, few, many or a size class.

j_call: TRBJ2-2
v_call: TRBV7-3
clone_size: .
d_call: .
cdr3_nt: TGTGCCAGCAGCTCCTCGGCACTCGGGGCCGGGGAGCTGTTTTTT
cdr3_aa: CASSSSALGAGELFF

j_call: TRBJ1-3
v_call: TRBV18
clone_size: .
d_call: TRBD1
cdr3_nt: TGTGCCAGCTCACCGGACAGGGGTGGAAACACCATATATTTT
cdr3_aa: CASSPDRGGNTIYF

j_call: TRBJ2-5
v_call: TRBV10-3
clone_size: .
d_call: TRBD1
cdr3_nt: TGTGCCACCACGCAAGGACAGGGGGGGACCCAGTACTTC
cdr3_aa: CATTQGQGGTQYF

j_call: TRBJ1-6
v_call: TRBV6-4
clone_size: .
d_call: .
cdr3_nt: TGTGCCAGCAGAGTCTCCTATAATTCACCCCTCCACTTT
cdr3_aa: CASRVSYNSPLHF

j_call: TRBJ2-7
v_call: TRBV14
clone_size: .
d_call: TRBD2
cdr3_nt: TGTGCCAGCAGCCAATTTTCGGGACTAGCGGGTGGCGAGCAGTACTTC
cdr3_aa: CASSQFSGLAGGEQYF

j_call: TRBJ2-2
v_call: TRBV5-8
clone_size: few
d_call: TRBD1
cdr3_nt: TGTGCCAGCAGGGCCGGGACAGGGGGCAGTATCGGGGAGCTGTTTTTT
cdr3_aa: CASRAGTGGSIGELFF

j_call: TRBJ1-2
v_call: TRBV11-3
clone_size: .
d_call: TRBD1
cdr3_nt: TGTGCCAGCAGCTTACCTGGACAGGGTGGCTATGGCTACACCTTC
cdr3_aa: CASSLPGQGGYGYTF

j_call: TRBJ1-1
v_call: TRBV18
clone_size: .
d_call: .
cdr3_nt: TGTGCCACCACGGGGGGGATGAACACTGAAGCTTTCTTT
cdr3_aa: CATTGGMNTEAFF

j_call: TRBJ2-3
v_call: TRBV11-2
clone_size: .
d_call: .
cdr3_nt: TGTGCCAGCAGCCTCGATGAAAGGGCTACGCAGTATTTT
cdr3_aa: CASSLDERATQYF

j_call: TRBJ2-7
v_call: TRBV6-5
clone_size: .
d_call: .
cdr3_nt: TGTGCCAGCAGTGATCGGTCAGGGTTGGAGCAGTACTTC
cdr3_aa: CASSDRSGLEQYF

j_call: TRBJ2-7
v_call: TRBV28
clone_size: .
d_call: TRBD2
cdr3_nt: TGTGCCAGCAGTTTAGCCGGGACTAGCGGATTCTACGAGCAGTACTTC
cdr3_aa: CASSLAGTSGFYEQYF

j_call: TRBJ2-1
v_call: TRBV13
clone_size: .
d_call: TRBD1
cdr3_nt: TGTGCCAGCAGCCTGGGCCAGGGGGCACCCTACAATGAGCAGTTCTTC
cdr3_aa: CASSLGQGAPYNEQFF

j_call: TRBJ2-3
v_call: TRBV5-6
clone_size: .
d_call: TRBD2
cdr3_nt: TGTGCCAGCAGGAGGCGGACTAGCGGGATTCAGACAGATACGCAGTATTTT
cdr3_aa: CASRRRTSGIQTDTQYF

j_call: TRBJ2-7
v_call: TRBV10-2
clone_size: .
d_call: TRBD1
cdr3_nt: TGCGCCAGCAGGGACAGGGGGCTTGCTTCCGAGCAGTACTTC
cdr3_aa: CASRDRGLASEQYF

j_call: TRBJ2-3
v_call: TRBV2
clone_size: .
d_call: TRBD1
cdr3_nt: TGTGCCAGCAATCGACAGGGGCTTAGCACAGATACGCAGTATTTT
cdr3_aa: CASNRQGLSTDTQYF

j_call: TRBJ2-5
v_call: TRBV30
clone_size: .
d_call: TRBD2
cdr3_nt: TGTGCCTGGAGTTTAACCGGGACTAGCGGGCAAGAGACCCAGTACTTC
cdr3_aa: CAWSLTGTSGQETQYF

j_call: TRBJ1-5
v_call: TRBV12-5
clone_size: .
d_call: TRBD1
cdr3_nt: TGTGCTAGTGGTGAATGGACAGGGGGTAGGGGTCAGCCCCAGCATTTT
cdr3_aa: CASGEWTGGRGQPQHF